These T cell receptor beta chains were read from a single sample in a study of CD8 T cells in ankylosing spondylitis. TCRdb analysed the 5' RACE reads with MiXCR anew, one entry per CDR3 protein. The table includes 150,000 to 200,000 distinct CDR3 sequences, 11% detected once. The source material was blood, either unsorted or a sorted T cell fraction (not recorded which). The receptors were gathered from a male donor with ankylosing spondylitis or in good health (not recorded which). The CDR3 runs from the conserved cysteine through the conserved F or W. D genes are given only for firm matches. Size values are once, few and many counts, or a class for expanded clones, and some rows have none.

J gene | V gene | clone size | D gene | CDR3 DNA | CDR3 protein
TRBJ2-1 | TRBV7-2 | NA | NA | TGTGCCAGCAGCTTACAGGCAGGGGTCCACAATGAGCAGTTCTTC | CASSLQAGVHNEQFF
TRBJ2-1 | TRBV20-1 | many | NA | TGCAGTGCTAGCCTAGGGAACAATGAGCAGTTCTTC | CSASLGNNEQFF
TRBJ1-2 | TRBV12-3/TRBV12-4 | NA | NA | TGTGCCAGCAGTTTACAGGGAGAAGGCTACACCTTC | CASSLQGEGYTF
TRBJ1-5 | TRBV27 | many | NA | TGTGCCAGCAGTCTTACTTGGAGTCAGCCCCAGCATTTT | CASSLTWSQPQHF
TRBJ2-7 | TRBV20-1 | NA | NA | TGCAGTGCTAGAGGTCAGGCTCAGGGCCTCTCCTACGAGCAGTACTTC | CSARGQAQGLSYEQYF
TRBJ2-5 | TRBV12-3/TRBV12-4 | many | NA | TGTGCCAGCAGTTCGAGGGGTGAGACCCAGTACTTC | CASSSRGETQYF
TRBJ1-1 | TRBV2 | many | TRBD1 | TGTGCCAGCAGAGGGGGAGGAGGTGGCCCGTCCAGGGGGACTGAAGCTTTCTTT | CASRGGGGGPSRGTEAFF
TRBJ1-5 | TRBV20-1 | NA | TRBD1 | TGCAGTGCAAGACGGACAGGCTATAGCAATCAGCCCCAGCATTTT | CSARRTGYSNQPQHF
TRBJ2-7 | TRBV15 | many | NA | TGTGCCACCAGCAGAGGGGACCATGGAAGTGGGCAGTACTTC | CATSRGDHGSGQYF
TRBJ2-7 | TRBV4-2 | NA | NA | TGTGCCAGCAGCCAAGATTTGACAGATAGCTCCTACGAGCAGTACTTC | CASSQDLTDSSYEQYF
TRBJ2-1 | TRBV4-1 | many | NA | TGCGCCAGCAGCCAAGCACAGGATGTATACAATGAGCAGTTCTTC | CASSQAQDVYNEQFF
TRBJ1-1 | TRBV21-1 | many | NA | TGTGCCAGCAGCAATCATTCAGGGGCCTCTGAAGCTTTCTTT | CASSNHSGASEAFF
TRBJ2-3 | TRBV7-8 | NA | TRBD2 | TGTGCCAGCAGCTTAGCGAGACTAGCGGGAGGGATATCTAGCACAGATACGCAGTATTTT | CASSLARLAGGISSTDTQYF
TRBJ2-5 | TRBV5-1 | many | NA | TGCGCCAGCTCAAGGGAGATTCAAGAGACCCAGTACTTC | CASSREIQETQYF
TRBJ1-4 | TRBV9 | NA | NA | TGTGCCAGCAGCGCTGATGGACGGAGCAGAAATGAAAAACTGTTTTTT | CASSADGRSRNEKLFF
TRBJ2-1 | TRBV7-8 | few | TRBD2 | TGTGCCAGCAGCAGCCCGGGACTAGCGGGCCCCGGGCAGTTCTTC | CASSSPGLAGPGQFF
TRBJ1-6 | TRBV7-9 | NA | NA | TGTGTCAGCAGCTTACCGGGTTCCTTAATCCACTTT | CVSSLPGSLIHF
TRBJ2-1 | TRBV19 | few | NA | TGTGCCAGTAGTATGGGGCTAGAGGATGAGCAGTTCTTC | CASSMGLEDEQFF
TRBJ2-3 | TRBV27 | NA | NA | TGTGCCAGCAGTCCTCAGCGTTACACAGATACGCAGTATTTT | CASSPQRYTDTQYF
TRBJ2-5 | TRBV7-2 | NA | NA | TGTGCCAGCAGCCCCTCGAGACAGACGGAGACCCAGTACTTC | CASSPSRQTETQYF
TRBJ1-3 | TRBV7-9 | NA | TRBD1 | TGTGCCAGCAGCAATTGGGACAGATCCTCTGGAAACACCATATATTTT | CASSNWDRSSGNTIYF
TRBJ2-7 | TRBV5-6 | many | TRBD2 | TGTGCCAGCAGCTTTGCACGGGAGGCGAGGGCGGAGCAGTACTTC | CASSFAREARAEQYF
TRBJ2-5 | TRBV6-1 | NA | NA | TGTGCCAGCAGCACCACAGGTCCGGGGACCCAGTACTTC | CASSTTGPGTQYF
TRBJ2-3 | TRBV18 | many | TRBD2 | TGTGCCAGCTCACAGAGCGGGGGGGACACAGATACGCAGTATTTT | CASSQSGGDTDTQYF
TRBJ1-1 | TRBV2 | many | NA | TGTGCCAGCACCGAGTATCCCCGTCTAGCGAACACTGAAGCTTTCTTT | CASTEYPRLANTEAFF
TRBJ1-1 | TRBV11-3 | few | NA | TGTGCCAGCAGCTTAAAAGGTCGAGCTTTCTTT | CASSLKGRAFF
TRBJ1-6 | TRBV12-3/TRBV12-4 | many | NA | TGTGCCTGCCAGATCTCCTATAATTCACCCCTCCACTTT | CACQISYNSPLHF
TRBJ2-3 | TRBV20-1 | NA | TRBD2 | TGCAGTGCTCCCCTAGCGGGACCCAGCACAGATACGCAGTATTTT | CSAPLAGPSTDTQYF
TRBJ1-5 | TRBV6-4 | many | TRBD1 | TGTGCCAGCAGTGTTACAGGGGATAATCAGCCCCAGCATTTT | CASSVTGDNQPQHF
TRBJ2-7 | TRBV28 | many | TRBD1 | TGTGCCAGCAGTTCCTCTGACAGGGTGAGCGAGCAGTACTTC | CASSSSDRVSEQYF
TRBJ1-5 | TRBV7-2 | NA | NA | TGTGCCAGCAGCTTCTCGACAGTTAGCAATCAGCCCCAGCATTTT | CASSFSTVSNQPQHF
TRBJ2-2 | TRBV6-4 | few | TRBD1 | TGTGCCAGCAGGGCGGGACAGGCAAACGGGGAGCTGTTTTTT | CASRAGQANGELFF
TRBJ2-7 | TRBV12-3/TRBV12-4 | NA | TRBD2 | TGTGCCAGCAGCCTAGCGGGAGGAGTTCGCTACGAGCAGTACTTC | CASSLAGGVRYEQYF
TRBJ2-1 | TRBV12-3/TRBV12-4 | NA | TRBD2 | TGTGCCAGCACCCCGGGACTAGCGGGAGCTAATGAGCAGTTCTTC | CASTPGLAGANEQFF
TRBJ2-7 | TRBV20-1 | many | TRBD1 | TGCAGTGCTAGAGAGACAGGGAGCTCCTACGAGCAGTACTTC | CSARETGSSYEQYF
TRBJ2-5 | TRBV5-1 | NA | TRBD2 | TGCGCCAGCAGCTTCAGCGGGAGCTATGAGACCCAGTACTTC | CASSFSGSYETQYF
TRBJ1-2 | TRBV10-3 | many | TRBD1 | TGTGCCATCACCCCAGGGGGGACGGACTATGGCTACACCTTC | CAITPGGTDYGYTF
TRBJ1-1 | TRBV7-9 | many | NA | TGTGCCAGCAGCGCCGATCCGAACACTGAAGCTTTCTTT | CASSADPNTEAFF
TRBJ1-1 | TRBV29-1 | many | NA | TGCAGCGCTACAGATCGGACGGATGAAGCTTTCTTT | CSATDRTDEAFF
TRBJ1-1 | TRBV11-2 | many | NA | TGTGCCAGCAGCAAGCTAGGGGATGCTTTCTTT | CASSKLGDAFF
TRBJ2-7 | TRBV5-1 | many | TRBD2 | TGCGCCAGCAGCTTGGATGGGACTAGCGTTGCCTACGAGCAGTACTTC | CASSLDGTSVAYEQYF
TRBJ2-5 | TRBV3-1 | NA | TRBD2 | TGTGCCAGCAGCCAACCCAGCGGGAGGGCCAATCAAGAGACCCAGTACTTC | CASSQPSGRANQETQYF
TRBJ1-4 | TRBV7-9 | many | NA | TGTGCCAGCAGCCCGAACTTTCAAGGGGTAGAAAAACTGTTTTTT | CASSPNFQGVEKLFF
TRBJ1-6 | TRBV7-7 | few | NA | TGTGCCAGCACCCTATCCGAGATCTCACCCTCACCCCTCCACTTT | CASTLSEISPSPLHF
TRBJ2-7 | TRBV7-8 | NA | TRBD2 | TGTGCCAGCAGCAACCGGCTAGCGGGAGCCTACGAGCAGTACTTC | CASSNRLAGAYEQYF
TRBJ2-5 | TRBV24-1 | many | NA | TGTGCCACCCAAACGGGTGAGACCCAGTACTTC | CATQTGETQYF
TRBJ2-5 | TRBV5-1 | many | NA | TGCGCCAGCAGCTTGACAGGAGAGACCCAGTACTTC | CASSLTGETQYF
TRBJ1-6 | TRBV6-1 | many | TRBD1 | TGTGCCAGCAGTACGGGACAGGGAACAAATTCACCCCTCCACTTT | CASSTGQGTNSPLHF
TRBJ1-1 | TRBV12-5 | NA | NA | TGTGCTAGTGGTTTGGGCCAGCCGAACACTGAAGCTTTCTTT | CASGLGQPNTEAFF
TRBJ2-1 | TRBV11-1 | many | TRBD1 | TGTGCCAGCAGCGGCCGGGACAGGGGGCGCACCTACAATGAGCAGTTCTTC | CASSGRDRGRTYNEQFF